The clone carrying this T cell receptor (beta chain) was seen only a few times. The target antigen is unknown. This sample is part of a study of T cells after yellow fever vaccination. Study outcomes and limitations: By day 5 rather than day 15, the secondary response had peaked, though it was weaker. In post-booster samples, most primary-vaccination clones reappeared (approximately 97% CD4, over 70% CD8). CD4 and CD8 compartments shared a small share of clonotypes.

By 5'RACE template switching, TCR cDNA was produced, with a universal primer site and UMIs added in the process. TCRdb used MiXCR to reprocess the 5' RACE reads, holding one entry per CDR3 protein. The sample records 510,000 or so distinct CDR3 sequences, about 19% being singletons. Sequences were derived from PBMCs, sampled 15 days after the yellow fever booster vaccination. The sequence was collected from a young man who received the YFV17D yellow fever vaccine.

CDR3 sequence (DNA): TGCAGTGCCATACGACTAGCGGGAGCGTCGGATACGCAGTATTTT. It translates to CSAIRLAGASDTQYF. The V gene is TRBV20-1, the J gene TRBJ2-3; 12 bases are a match to TRBD2. V lost 6 bases, J lost 6 bases, and 10 bases stayed unmatched. The CDR3 runs 15 residues. The germline V gene encodes CDR1 DFQATT and CDR2 SNEGSKA (reference sequence).